This T cell receptor (beta chain) is from a study of cytomegalovirus exposure and HLA in healthy donors. Study results and caveats: Among the most significant clusters, several appeared linked to common viral pathogens in a later analysis. Among CMV-associated TCR beta chains, most appeared HLA-restricted in a later analysis. V segments that were indistinguishable, TRBV6-2 and TRBV6-3 among them, were omitted from analysis.

The CDR3 totals 13 residues. The V gene's germline CDR1 is LNHDA and CDR2 SQIVND (reference sequence). The V and J ends lost 8 bases and 6 bases respectively, with 15 bases between them. In the case of this clone: Its antigen is currently unknown.

In the PCR, 60 Vbeta and 13 Jbeta primers were used. Data came from immunoSEQ multiplex PCR; TCRdb stores just in-frame clones and leaves some out. The sample carries more than 140,000 clones, over 60% recorded once. The genes are TRBV19 and TRBJ2-3, with D possibly matching TRBD1 (6 bases). The source of this sequence is a woman in her 30s in good health and CMV-seropositive. Sequencing used PBMCs. This CDR3 reads CASSKDSQDTQYF. The CDR3 nucleotides read TGTGCCAGTTCAAAGGACAGCCAGGATACGCAGTATTTT.